The clone carrying this TCR beta chain showed up many times. The antigen is not known. Each CDR3 protein gets one entry after TCRdb re-called the 5' RACE reads with MiXCR. Counted here are 25,000 to 35,000 distinct CDR3 sequences, nearly 5.5% occurring once; the ten biggest clones make up approximately 1.7%. This sample is drawn from a study of CD8 T cells in ankylosing spondylitis. Study results and caveats: From matched ankylosing spondylitis synovial fluid, disease-linked clones were reportedly recovered at significantly enriched levels. In ankylosing spondylitis blood, a motif of roughly 8 highly homologous TCR beta variants appeared characteristic.

The CDR3 has 17 residues. The V segment lost 0 bases and the J segment 4 bases; nucleotides outside the gene matches: 5. Per germline, CDR1 SGDLS and CDR2 YYNGEE. This sequence was found in a female donor with ankylosing spondylitis or in good health (not recorded which). Sequencing used blood, either unsorted or a sorted T cell fraction (not recorded which). The V gene is TRBV9, the J gene TRBJ2-6, with TRBD1 matching over 9 bases. This chain's CDR3 is CASSVDRGLSGANVLTF. Here the CDR3 DNA reads TGTGCCAGCAGCGTAGACAGGGGGCTATCGGGGGCCAACGTCCTGACTTTC.